This TCR beta chain was recovered during a study of T-cell memory formation after mild COVID-19. Overall study findings and caveats: Pre-infection memory showed some responding clones, and this suggested that cross-reactive memory joined. Clones from the second wave (peaking day 37) had unconfirmed SARS-CoV-2 specificity.

Comments on this clonotype: The antigen remains unidentified.

The CDR3 is 17 amino acids. CDR1 is SGHRS and CDR2 is YFSETQ in the germline V gene. The ends lost 2 bases at V and 6 bases at J; junction bases unmatched: 7. Libraries for TCRalpha and TCRbeta carried sample barcodes and unique molecular identifiers via 5'RACE. A single record per CDR3 protein comes from TCRdb applying MiXCR to the 5' RACE reads. Here the sample spans under 600,000 distinct CDR3 sequences, about 22% being singletons. This rearrangement joins TRBV5-1 to TRBJ2-2; 13 nucleotides line up with TRBD2. Source material: PBMCs or a T cell subset sorted from them (not recorded which). The sequence was obtained from an adult woman who had mild COVID-19 (a few samples of this study predate the infection). Cell type and time point are not known. CDR3 protein: CASSFWTSGRNSGELFF. DNA for the CDR3: TGCGCCAGCAGCTTCTGGACTAGCGGGAGAAATTCCGGGGAGCTGTTTTTT.